This TCR beta chain was observed in a study of blood T cell repertoires in COVID-19. The overall study: Italy, Spain and the United States were the sources of the convalescent and acute COVID-19 samples. PBMCs, B-cell-depleted T cells, or T cells were the source of the cDNA or gDNA that made up the material.

In the original processing: It was from reference gene primer amplification that nucleated cell counts were estimated. The method was immunoSEQ multiplex PCR; TCRdb's version includes in-frame clones alone and lacks a portion of them. D and trimming come from the DNA, and the V and J calls and clone size come from that table. The sample lists approximately 80,000 clones, roughly 86% occurring once. With V trimmed by 7 bases and J by 6 bases, 10 bases remained unmatched. CDR1 and CDR2 (germline): MDHEN, SYDVKM. The CDR3 consists of 15 residues. The receptor comes from a man aged 60 to 75 with acute or convalescent COVID-19. This chain uses TRBV28 with TRBJ1-5; TRBD1 matches at 9 bases. The sequencing input was peripheral blood. The CDR3 bases are TGTGCCAGCAATACAGGGGGCCAGGGCAGTCAGCCCCAGCATTTT. Its protein product is CASNTGGQGSQPQHF.